The source of this T cell receptor beta chain is a study of regulatory T cells in long-lasting Graves disease. Study-level findings and limits: Relative to new patients (966), persistent patients exhibited greater sharing of public clonotypes (around 3,000). TRBV28 was favored in persistent disease, as were TRBJ1-2 and TRBJ2-5.

Building the TCR beta libraries relied on iRepertoire HTBI primers, and CDR3 regions underwent Arm-PCR. In TCRdb, the multiplex PCR reads were re-called with MiXCR into one record per CDR3 protein. Of some 250,000 distinct CDR3 sequences listed, approximately 20% are singletons. Trimming left V 7 bases short and J 0 bases short, with 12 bases between. The CDR3 is 14 residues long. Germline assignment: CDR1 MRHNA and CDR2 SNTAGT. Documented time point: newly diagnosed GD, antithyroid drugs for less than 3 months. Following extraction of RNA from PBMCs, that RNA was used to make the TCR library. From each patient, nine milliliters of peripheral blood was drawn and collected into an EDTA anticoagulant tube. This clonotype was counted ten times or more. Its antigen remains unknown. These same data were also listed under a study on T cells in Graves' hyperthyroidism and ophthalmopathy. This second study says: Patients aged 18 to 65 had newly diagnosed hyperthyroidism of under 2 months' duration.

This receptor was taken from a woman aged 25 to 45 with Graves disease. Sample: peripheral blood mononuclear cells (PBMCs), taken at new diagnosis, from a patient treated with antithyroid drugs. The chain employs TRBV6-4 and TRBJ1-1; a weak D match, TRBD1 (6 bases). CDR3 in DNA: TGTGCCAGCAAACGACAGGCCATGAACACTGAAGCTTTCTTT. Residues: CASKRQAMNTEAFF.